These 3 T cell receptor beta chains were all obtained from the same sample, sequenced in a study of T cell changes during pregnancy in multiple sclerosis. Some clones are missing from TCRdb's copy, which holds only in-frame ones; the method was immunoSEQ multiplex PCR. Altogether about 46,000 clones are present, about 94% being singletons, with the ten largest covering 0.35% to 0.4%. Here the sequenced sample was CD4+ T cells from peripheral blood mononuclear cells, taken after pregnancy. These receptors were taken from a female donor with multiple sclerosis, enrolled in a pregnancy study.

This clone was counted only a few times. V usage is TRBV19 and J usage is TRBJ1-5, with a possible D match to TRBD1 (6 bases). The germline CDR1 and CDR2 sequences are LNHDA and SQIVND (reference sequence). The CDR3 spans 14 residues. Trimming removed 4 bases at V and 4 bases at J, with 11 bases between. CDR3 sequence: CASSNIRGNQPQHF. The DNA of the CDR3 is TGTGCCAGTAGTAATATCAGGGGTAATCAGCCCCAGCATTTT.

J is TRBJ2-6 and V is TRBV25-1, with D uncertain. The CDR3 runs 14 residues. Trimming took 5 bases from V and 1 from J, leaving 6 bases between them. Per the germline V gene, CDR1 is MGHDK and CDR2 is SYGVNS. The CDR3 bases are TGTGCCAGCAGTCCTGCGTCTGGGGCCAACGTCCTGACTTTC. Residues: CASSPASGANVLTF.

The genes are TRBV28 and TRBJ2-3, with 8 bases lining up with TRBD2. The length of the CDR3 is 16 residues. V was pared by 6 bases and J by 6 bases, with 14 bases of the junction left unmatched. Germline loops: CDR1 MDHEN, CDR2 SYDVKM. The CDR3 DNA reads as TGTGCCAGCAGGGCGGGGGGTAGAACCTACCCCGATACGCAGTATTTT. Encoded protein: CASRAGGRTYPDTQYF.